This TCR beta chain was found in a study of OX40 agonist ivuxolimab in advanced cancers. The study, taken as a whole, reports: By week 6 at 0.1 to 3.0 mg/kg, blood CD4+ and CD8+ T cells had expanded clonally. Among patients with partial responses at 0.1-3.0 mg/kg, clonal expansion was among the lowest. In general, CD8+ T cells held more expanded clones than CD4+ did, on average.

Turning to this clone: Its antigen is currently unknown.

This CDR3 is built from 14 residues. Trimming left V 6 bases short and J 4 bases short, with 15 bases between. The germline V gene has CDR1 SGHTS and CDR2 YDEGEE. Sequencing used immunoSEQ multiplex PCR; TCRdb keeps in-frame clones, though not all of them. The profile covers roughly 48,000 clones, with 65% to 85% appearing a single time and 1% to 1.5% taken by the ten largest. Sequenced material: CD4+ or CD8+ T cells sorted from blood, taken in a trial of the OX40 agonist ivuxolimab. The clonotype was recovered from an adult with an advanced solid tumor such as melanoma, head and neck, liver or kidney cancer. The V gene is TRBV5-8, the J gene TRBJ2-3, with a possible D match to TRBD2 (6 bases). CDR3 sequence reads: CASTFRGVPDTQYF. The CDR3 DNA sequence: TGTGCCAGCACCTTCCGCGGGGTCCCAGATACGCAGTATTTT.